This TCR beta chain was sequenced during a study of neurological immune-mediated disorders. Study-level results: The study found no CDR3 amino acid sequences shared by expanded clones across subjects, suggesting private repertoires in all groups. The study found the most TCR clonal expansion in HTLV-1-associated myelopathy and the least in multiple sclerosis, below healthy controls. One related-CDR3 cluster, found by phylogenetic grouping, held repertoires of 18 of 34 multiple sclerosis patients and is a possible signature.

The V end was cut by 6 bases, the J end by 4 bases, with 17 bases between. CDR1 is DFQATT and CDR2 is SNEGSKA in the germline V gene (reference sequence). This CDR3 spans 14 amino acids. This clonotype was observed at least ten times. What it binds is not known. Every sequencing run gave over 180 million TCR-beta sequences, taken from 15-18 subjects. TCRdb redid the calling of the 5' RACE reads with MiXCR, one entry per CDR3 protein. The repertoire has about 66,000 distinct CDR3 sequences, 3.5% to 5.5% of them found once; the top ten carry approximately 6.9%. This TCR was recovered from a man aged 30 to 39 with multiple sclerosis. Sequenced input: PBMCs. The chain recombines TRBV20-1 with TRBJ2-3; either TRBD1 or TRBD2 may supply D (6 bases each). The CDR3 loop is CSASRGPRSDTQYF. The CDR3 region has the DNA TGCAGTGCATCTCGGGGGCCACGCTCAGATACGCAGTATTTT.